The clone carrying this TCR beta chain showed up just a few times. Its antigen is undetermined. Using immunoSEQ multiplex PCR, the repertoire was profiled, and TCRdb retains in-frame clones only, with some absent. The sample includes around 50,000 clones, roughly nine tenths of them seen just once. The nonmyeloablative bone marrow transplants came from related graft donors, with transient mixed chimerism. CD4+CD25+CD127- Tregs, CD4+CD25- non-Tregs, CD4 and CD8 cells were sorted. The data were obtained in a study of Tregs in tolerant kidney transplant recipients. Overall study findings and caveats: No direct test of biological reproducibility was done here.

This CDR3 has 14 amino acids. Germline V gene lookup returns CDR1 SGHTA and CDR2 FQGTGA. V was shortened by 4 bases and J by 0 bases, with 9 bases between the two germline ends. V gene TRBV7-3 combines with J gene TRBJ1-1; D remains ambiguous. This TCR was sampled from a human patient who received a combined kidney and bone marrow transplant. Some of these T cells may belong to the graft donor. Sequences were derived from CD8+ T cells from blood (PBMCs), sampled 24 months after the transplant. The CDR3: CASSSGLMNTEAFF. Here the CDR3 DNA reads TGTGCCAGCAGCTCCGGACTTATGAACACTGAAGCTTTCTTT.